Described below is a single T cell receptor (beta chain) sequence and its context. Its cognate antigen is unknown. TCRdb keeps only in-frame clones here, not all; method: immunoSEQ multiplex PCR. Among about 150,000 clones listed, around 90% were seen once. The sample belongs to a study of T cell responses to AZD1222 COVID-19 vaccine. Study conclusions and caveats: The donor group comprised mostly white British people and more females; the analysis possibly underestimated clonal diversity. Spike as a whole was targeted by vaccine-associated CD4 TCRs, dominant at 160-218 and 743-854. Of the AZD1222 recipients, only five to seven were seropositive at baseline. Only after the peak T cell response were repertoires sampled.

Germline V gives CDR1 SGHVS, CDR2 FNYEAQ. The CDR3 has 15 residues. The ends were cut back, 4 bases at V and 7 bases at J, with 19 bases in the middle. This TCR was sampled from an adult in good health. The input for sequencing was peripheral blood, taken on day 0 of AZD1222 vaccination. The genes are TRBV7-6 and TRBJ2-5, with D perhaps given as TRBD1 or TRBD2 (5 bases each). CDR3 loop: CASSSLGPTDGTQYF. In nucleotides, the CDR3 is TGTGCCAGCAGCTCCCTGGGACCGACGGACGGGACCCAGTACTTC.